These 15 T cell receptor beta chains were all obtained from the same sample, sequenced in a study of cytomegalovirus exposure and HLA in healthy donors. The PCR had 60 Vbeta and 13 Jbeta primers. Profiling relied on immunoSEQ multiplex PCR, and the TCRdb table lists in-frame clones only, not all of them. Of 200,000 to 250,000 clones in the sample, approximately 78% were seen once. The specimen sequenced was PBMCs. The receptors derive from a woman between 40 and 50 years old in good health and CMV-seronegative.

V gene TRBV15 combines with J gene TRBJ2-3, with 7 bases lining up with TRBD2. This CDR3 region has 14 residues. V trimming: 5 bases; J trimming: 2 bases; junction bases outside the gene matches: 4. Germline V lookup: CDR1 LNHNV, CDR2 YYDKDF (reference sequence). The chain's CDR3 is CATSSGTITDTQYF. The CDR3 DNA follows: TGTGCCACCAGCTCCGGGACTATCACAGATACGCAGTATTTT.

This chain joins TRBV4-2 and TRBJ2-7, with unresolved D. Trimming cost V 0 bases and J 0 bases, with 12 bases left between them. Per germline, CDR1 LGHNA and CDR2 YNFKEQ. There are 16 residues in the CDR3. The DNA of the CDR3 is TGTGCCAGCAGCCAAGATACCCAGGTCCCCTCCTACGAGCAGTACTTC. Protein: CASSQDTQVPSYEQYF.

The chain couples TRBV19 to TRBJ2-7; 8 nucleotides line up with TRBD1. The CDR3 length is 13 residues. CDR1 is LNHDA and CDR2 is SQIVND in the germline V gene (reference sequence). The J segment lost 3 bases and the V segment lost 8 bases, leaving 6 bases of the junction unmatched. This CDR3 is CASGQGPLYEQYF. The DNA of the CDR3 is TGTGCCAGTGGACAGGGCCCCCTCTACGAGCAGTACTTC. The full variable domain, rest sourced from reference TRBV19 and TRBJ2-7, is DGGITQSPKYLFRKEGQNVTLSCEQNLNHDAMYWYRQDPGQGLRLIYYSQIVNDFQKGDIAEGYSVSREKKESFPLTVTSAQKNPTAFYLCASGQGPLYEQYFGPGTRLTVT.

The genes are TRBV4-1 and TRBJ2-1, with a tentative D call TRBD2 (6 bases). CDR1 MGHRA and CDR2 YSYEKL come from the germline V gene. V was pared by 4 bases and J by 9 bases, with 10 bases between. The CDR3 is 12 residues long. CDR3 nucleotide sequence: TGCGCCAGCAGCCCCGGGGGTATTGAGCAGTTCTTC. This codes for CASSPGGIEQFF.

The rearrangement links TRBV2 to TRBJ1-6; no clear D gene. The germline V and J ends were trimmed by 6 bases and 7 bases, with 13 bases remaining between them. This CDR3 region has 14 residues. Per germline, CDR1 SNHLY and CDR2 FYNNEI. This chain's CDR3 is CASRERIQNSPLHF. The CDR3 DNA follows: TGTGCCAGCAGGGAGAGGATCCAAAATTCACCCCTCCACTTT.

The rearrangement uses TRBV7-9 and TRBJ1-2, with D perhaps matching TRBD1 (6 bases). Trimming shortened V by 7 bases and J by 5 bases, and 14 bases separated the two germline ends. CDR3 size: 13 residues. CDR1 and CDR2 from the germline V gene are SEHNR and FQNEAQ (reference sequence). The CDR3 is CASILQGSYGYTF. The CDR3, as DNA: TGTGCCAGCATCCTACAGGGATCGTATGGCTACACCTTC.

V usage is TRBV29-1 and J usage is TRBJ2-7, with D possibly matching TRBD1 (5 bases). V was trimmed by 6 bases and J by 12 bases, leaving 21 bases between them. The length of the CDR3 is 12 residues. Per germline, CDR1 SQVTM and CDR2 ANQGSEA. In nucleotides, the CDR3 is TGCAGCGTCGAAATTGACAGACCCATTCGGTACTTC. Translation: CSVEIDRPIRYF.

V and J are TRBV9 and TRBJ1-4; unclear D gene. With 4 bases removed from V and 4 bases from J, the gap between germline ends came to 11 bases. The CDR3 sequence is 14 residues long. The germline CDR1 and CDR2 sequences are SGDLS and YYNGEE. The CDR3 DNA sequence: TGTGCCAGCAGCCCCCGGGTTTTTAATGAAAAACTGTTTTTT. Protein: CASSPRVFNEKLFF.

The rearrangement links TRBV5-3 to TRBJ2-7; 10 bases agree with TRBD1. TRBV5-3 is labeled an ORF, and its function is uncertain. The CDR3 is 15 amino acids. The J segment lost 6 bases and the V segment lost 4 bases, leaving 10 bases of the junction unmatched. CDR3 sequence (DNA): TGTGCCAGAAGCGGTCCCGGGACAGGGGAATGCGAGCAGTACTTC. Translation: CARSGPGTGECEQYF.

J is TRBJ2-5 and V is TRBV13; D gene unclear. The J call is uncertain, as TRBJ2-7 better fits the DNA end. There are 13 residues in the CDR3. Germline V gene data show CDR1 as PRHDT and CDR2 as FYEKMQ (reference sequence). This CDR3 reads CASSPRPDYEQYF. CDR3 DNA: TGTGCCAGCAGCCCCAGGCCCGACTACGAGCAGTACTTC.

This clone was observed a few times. The chain joins TRBV19 to TRBJ1-5, with 9 positions matching TRBD1. Germline lookup yields CDR1 LNHDA and CDR2 SQIVND (reference sequence). The V gene end was trimmed by 5 bases and the J gene end by 1 base; junction bases not matched to a gene: 3. The CDR3 spans 15 residues. DNA for the CDR3: TGTGCCAGTAGTCTGACAGGGGGAAGCAATCAGCCCCAGCATTTT. It specifies CASSLTGGSNQPQHF.

The genes are TRBV11-2 and TRBJ2-1; D is perhaps TRBD2 (5 bases). V lost 5 bases and J 0 bases, leaving 14 bases between the germline ends. This CDR3 contains 16 residues. Germline CDR1 and CDR2: SGHAT and FQNNGV. For the CDR3, the DNA is TGTGCCAGCAGCCAATGGACTTCCAGCTCCTACAATGAGCAGTTCTTC. Translated, it gives CASSQWTSSSYNEQFF. Full variable domain (missing parts from reference TRBV11-2 and TRBJ2-1): EAGVAQSPRYKIIEKRQSVAFWCNPISGHATLYWYQQILGQGPKLLIQFQNNGVVDDSQLPKDRFSAERLKGVDSTLKIQPAKLEDSAVYLCASSQWTSSSYNEQFFGPGTRLTVL.

The V call is TRBV6-1, the J call TRBJ1-5, with no clear D. The V end lost 2 bases, the J end lost 2 bases, and 19 bases lay between the germline ends. Germline V lookup: CDR1 MNHNS, CDR2 SASEGT. This CDR3 region has 18 residues. CDR3 DNA sequence: TGTGCCAGCAGTGAAATCGGGTGGACTGGCTTTGGCAATCAGCCCCAGCATTTT. Translated: CASSEIGWTGFGNQPQHF.

The chain is built from TRBV11-2 and TRBJ1-1, with D maybe TRBD1 (6 bases). The CDR3 sequence is 15 residues long. Germline CDR1 reads SGHAT; CDR2 reads FQNNGV. Trimming cost V 1 base and J 3 bases, with 12 bases left between them. The CDR3 bases are TGTGCCAGCAGCTTAGCACAGGGCCGGTACACTGAAGCTTTCTTT. Translation: CASSLAQGRYTEAFF. Based on the CDR3 plus reference TRBV11-2 and TRBJ1-1, the full variable domain is EAGVAQSPRYKIIEKRQSVAFWCNPISGHATLYWYQQILGQGPKLLIQFQNNGVVDDSQLPKDRFSAERLKGVDSTLKIQPAKLEDSAVYLCASSLAQGRYTEAFFGQGTRLTVV.

Only a few counts were recorded for this clone. This chain joins TRBV29-1 and TRBJ1-4, with D maybe TRBD1 (6 bases). In germline, CDR1 is SQVTM, CDR2 ANQGSEA. CDR3 size: 15 residues. This CDR3 is CRVPSPDSENEKLFF. Written as DNA, the CDR3 is TGCAGGGTTCCCTCCCCGGACAGCGAGAATGAAAAACTGTTTTTT.